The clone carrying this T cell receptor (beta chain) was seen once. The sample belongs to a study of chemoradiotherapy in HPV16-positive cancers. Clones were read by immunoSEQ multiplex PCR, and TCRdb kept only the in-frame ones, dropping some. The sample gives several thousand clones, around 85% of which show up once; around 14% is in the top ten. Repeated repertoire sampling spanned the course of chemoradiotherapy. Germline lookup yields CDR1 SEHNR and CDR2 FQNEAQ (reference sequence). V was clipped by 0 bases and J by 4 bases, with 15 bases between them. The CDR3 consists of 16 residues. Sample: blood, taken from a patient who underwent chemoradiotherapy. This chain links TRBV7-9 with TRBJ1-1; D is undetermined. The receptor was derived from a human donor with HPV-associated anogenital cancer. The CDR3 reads CASSLAVDGLGTEAFF. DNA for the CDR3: TGTGCCAGCAGCTTAGCTGTTGACGGCCTCGGCACTGAAGCTTTCTTT.